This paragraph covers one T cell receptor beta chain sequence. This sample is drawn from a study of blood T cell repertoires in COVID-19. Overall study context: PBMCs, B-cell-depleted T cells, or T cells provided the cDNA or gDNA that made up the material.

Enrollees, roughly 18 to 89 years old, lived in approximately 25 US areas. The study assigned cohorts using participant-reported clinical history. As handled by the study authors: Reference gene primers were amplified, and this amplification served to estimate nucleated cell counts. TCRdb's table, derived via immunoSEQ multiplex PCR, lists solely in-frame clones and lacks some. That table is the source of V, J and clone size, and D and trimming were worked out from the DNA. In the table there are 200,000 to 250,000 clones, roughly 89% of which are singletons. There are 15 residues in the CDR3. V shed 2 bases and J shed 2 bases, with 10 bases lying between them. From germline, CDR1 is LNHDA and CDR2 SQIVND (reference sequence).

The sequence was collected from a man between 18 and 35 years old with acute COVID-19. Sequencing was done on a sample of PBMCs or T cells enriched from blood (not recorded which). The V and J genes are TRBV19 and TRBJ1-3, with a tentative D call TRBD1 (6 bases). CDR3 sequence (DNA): TGTGCCAGTAGTATATGGGGGCTGGCTGGAAACACCATATATTTT. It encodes CASSIWGLAGNTIYF.